These 5 T cell receptor beta chains were sequenced from one sample in a study of STAT3 mutations in large granular lymphocyte leukemia. Broader study findings: Every T-cell large granular lymphocyte leukemia patient had at least one immunodominant TCR beta clonotype.

Their recognized antigens are unknown. Clones were read by immunoSEQ multiplex PCR, and TCRdb kept only the in-frame ones, dropping some. The sample has 10,000 to 15,000 clones, about 88% seen once. The sequenced material came from peripheral blood mononuclear cells. Receptors originate from a man aged 35-49 years with T-cell large granular lymphocyte leukemia. Some clones in this sample may be carry-over from other donors' samples.

CDR3 loop: CAWSMGNYGYTF. As DNA, the CDR3 is TGTGCCTGGAGTATGGGGAACTATGGCTACACCTTC. The V gene is TRBV30, the J gene TRBJ1-2, with no clear D. CDR1 and CDR2 from the germline V gene are GTSNPN and SVGIG (reference sequence). V was cut by 2 bases and J by 2 bases, with 6 bases left in between. The CDR3 totals 12 residues.

The chain couples TRBV6-5 to TRBJ1-1; D gene unclear. Trimming took 4 bases from V and 3 from J, leaving 9 bases between them. The CDR3 totals 13 residues. Germline assignment: CDR1 MNHEY and CDR2 SVGAGI. CDR3 region: CASSSVGYTEAFF. CDR3 bases: TGTGCCAGCAGTTCTGTTGGTTACACTGAAGCTTTCTTT.

The rearrangement uses TRBV7-2 and TRBJ2-7; D possibly corresponds to TRBD2 (5 bases). The germline V gene has CDR1 SGHTA and CDR2 FQGNSA. The CDR3 spans 14 residues. Between the trimmed V and J ends, which lost 3 bases and 0 bases, there was a span of 9 bases. CDR3 DNA sequence: TGTGCCAGCAGCTTTTCGGGGTTCTCCTACGAGCAGTACTTC. It codes for CASSFSGFSYEQYF.

The chain couples TRBV18 to TRBJ1-4; no clear D gene. V lost 3 bases, J lost 5 bases, and 10 bases lay in between. Germline CDR1 is KGHSH and CDR2 is LQKENI. The CDR3 length is 14 residues. CDR3 nucleotide sequence: TGTGCCAGCTCACCTCAGCCCGAGAATGAAAAACTGTTTTTT. This encodes CASSPQPENEKLFF.

DNA of the CDR3: TGTGCCAGCAGCCTGAACACTGAAGCTTTCTTT. Amino acids: CASSLNTEAFF. The V and J genes are TRBV5-4 and TRBJ1-1, with D unclear. CDR1 is SGHNT and CDR2 is YYREEE in the germline V gene (reference sequence). V lost 4 bases to trimming and J lost 0 bases, with 1 base between them. The CDR3 length is 11 residues.